The rows below give T cell receptor beta chains drawn from one sample of a study of blood T cell repertoires in COVID-19. Produced via immunoSEQ multiplex PCR; TCRdb's table is partial and in-frame only. The sample comprises fewer than 250,000 clones, about 88% of which are singletons, and over 1.5% rests with the top ten. Sequencing was carried out using peripheral blood. All receptors come from a man between 65 and 79 years old with acute or convalescent COVID-19. CDR3s include the opening cysteine and the closing phenylalanine or tryptophan. The D gene is left open where the match is weak. Some rows mark clone size as missing; the rest say once, few, many or name a class of expanded clone.

13 | - | TRBD1 | TRBJ1-2 | TRBV24-1 | CATSDRDRGGYTF | TGTGCCACCAGTGATCGGGACAGGGGAGGCTACACCTTC
16 | - | - | TRBJ2-6 | TRBV2 | CASIRGASSGANVLTF | TGTGCCAGCATCCGGGGGGCAAGCTCTGGGGCCAACGTCCTGACTTTC
14 | once | - | TRBJ2-1 | TRBV5-8 | CASSRGDSYNEQFF | TGTGCCAGCAGCCGGGGAGATTCCTACAATGAGCAGTTCTTC
14 | - | - | TRBJ2-5 | TRBV7-2 | CASSLRGRQETQYF | TGTGCCAGCAGCTTAAGAGGGAGGCAAGAGACCCAGTACTTC
15 | once | - | TRBJ1-2 | TRBV3-1/TRBV3-2 | CASSHSLTSRDGYTF | TGTGCCAGCAGCCATTCTTTAACGAGCAGGGATGGCTACACCTTC
15 | - | - | TRBJ1-1 | TRBV4-3 | CASSQGQQGRTEAFF | TGCGCCAGCAGCCAAGGACAACAGGGAAGAACTGAAGCTTTCTTT
14 | - | TRBD1 | TRBJ1-2 | TRBV5-4 | CASSPTRQGYGYTF | TGTGCCAGCAGCCCAACTAGACAGGGATATGGCTACACCTTC
12 | - | - | TRBJ2-1 | TRBV12-3/TRBV12-4 | CASSYTGIEQFF | TGTGCCAGCAGTTATACTGGTATCGAACAGTTCTTC
14 | - | - | TRBJ1-1 | TRBV14 | CASSLLGGGTEAFF | TGTGCCAGCAGCCTCCTTGGGGGGGGCACTGAAGCTTTCTTT
16 | - | TRBD2 | TRBJ2-2 | TRBV7-6 | CASSYSERERAGELFF | TGTGCCAGCAGCTACAGCGAGCGGGAGCGGGCCGGGGAGCTGTTTTTT
14 | - | - | TRBJ2-3 | TRBV9 | CASTRTPSTDTQYF | TGTGCCAGCACCCGCACACCTAGCACAGATACGCAGTATTTT
15 | - | TRBD1 | TRBJ2-7 | TRBV9 | CASSPGQGAGYEQYF | TGTGCCAGCAGCCCCGGACAGGGGGCGGGGTACGAGCAGTACTTC
15 | - | TRBD1 | TRBJ1-1 | TRBV25-1 | CASITGGTVNTEAFF | TGTGCCAGCATCACAGGGGGGACAGTGAACACTGAAGCTTTCTTT
13 | - | - | TRBJ1-1 | TRBV18 | CASSRGENTEAFF | TGTGCCAGCTCACGGGGCGAGAACACTGAAGCTTTCTTT